This paragraph covers one TCR beta chain sequence. The target antigen is unknown. Sequencing was performed with immunoSEQ multiplex PCR; in TCRdb, only in-frame clones are kept and a portion is missing. The sample records about 150,000 clones, roughly nine tenths being singletons. This sample was taken from a study of T cell responses to AZD1222 COVID-19 vaccine. Overall study results and limits: Once two AZD1222 doses were given, Spike-specific TCR breadth and depth went up.

Trimming stripped 3 bases from V and 8 bases from J, with 5 bases between. This CDR3 is 12 amino acids long. Sequenced here: peripheral blood, sampled on day 0 of AZD1222 vaccination. The chain has TRBV12-3 or TRBV12-4 and TRBJ1-6; D gene ambiguous. The sequence derives from an adult in good health. Here the CDR3 DNA reads TGTGCCAGCAGTTTGAGCGATTCACCCCTCCACTTT. Protein product: CASSLSDSPLHF.